The clone carrying this T cell receptor (beta chain) was seen at least ten times. TCRdb reprocessed the 5' RACE reads via MiXCR and lists one record per CDR3 protein. The profile shows around 130,000 distinct CDR3 sequences, approximately 6.3% of them singletons. The record originates from a study of T-cell memory formation after mild COVID-19. Trimming pared 0 bases from V and 0 bases from J, leaving 13 bases between. Germline V gene sequence: CDR1 SGDLS, CDR2 YYNGEE. The CDR3 consists of 17 residues. This TCR came from an adult woman who had mild COVID-19 (a few samples of this study predate the infection). Cell type and time point are not known. V usage is TRBV9 and J usage is TRBJ2-4, with D possibly being TRBD2 (5 bases). The sample taken for sequencing was PBMCs or a T cell subset sorted from them (not recorded which). As DNA, the CDR3 is TGTGCCAGCAGCGTAGGCATCCGGGATCTAGCCAAAAACATTCAGTACTTC. This encodes CASSVGIRDLAKNIQYF.